The 27 T cell receptor beta chains given below trace back to one sample, sequenced in a study of post-analysis software for immune sequencing data. Findings of the study overall: Included in a set of a handful of TRBV segments more frequent in patients than controls were TRBV5-6, TRBV5-1 and TRBV20-1.

The TCR beta cDNA libraries contained unique molecular identifiers. TCRdb reprocessed the PCR reads with MiXCR, giving one entry per CDR3 protein. In the table there are about 820,000 distinct CDR3 sequences, around 50% of which are singletons. Antigens of these TCRs are unknown. Sequenced sample: blood. All receptors come from a girl aged 5 to 17 with multiple sclerosis.

This clonotype has a handful of counts. The CDR3 sequence: CSAARRPGSGANVLTF. CDR3 nucleotides: TGCAGTGCTGCCCGACGCCCGGGCTCTGGGGCCAACGTCCTGACTTTC. This chain joins TRBV20-1 and TRBJ2-6; D gene unclear. Germline CDR1 is DFQATT and CDR2 is SNEGSKA (reference sequence). Deletions cut 5 bases from V and 0 bases from J, with 14 bases between. The CDR3 covers 16 residues.

V is TRBV29-1 and J is TRBJ2-1; 11 nucleotides align to TRBD2. Germline CDR1 reads SQVTM; CDR2 reads ANQGSEA. The CDR3 totals 15 residues. With V trimmed by 7 bases and J by 5 bases, 10 bases remained unmatched. As DNA, the CDR3 is TGCAGCGCAGAACAACTAGCGGGAGTAGACAATGAGCAGTTCTTC. Translated, it gives CSAEQLAGVDNEQFF.

V is TRBV28 and J is TRBJ2-7; D might be TRBD1 or TRBD2, each matching 5 bases. Trimming removed 3 bases at V and 0 bases at J, with 18 bases between. This CDR3 is 17 amino acids long. Germline V gene sequence: CDR1 MDHEN, CDR2 SYDVKM. DNA of the CDR3: TGTGCCAGCAGTTTGTCGATGGATATGGGGGACTCCTACGAGCAGTACTTC. It specifies CASSLSMDMGDSYEQYF. The variable domain in full, with the rest retrieved from reference TRBV28 and TRBJ2-7, is DVKVTQSSRYLVKRTGEKVFLECVQDMDHENMFWYRQDPGLGLRLIYFSYDVKMKEKGDIPEGYSVSREKKERFSLILESASTNQTSMYLCASSLSMDMGDSYEQYFGPGTRLTVT.

The chain joins TRBV12-3 or TRBV12-4 to TRBJ2-7; D is uncertain. The V end was cut by 3 bases, the J end by 7 bases, with 10 bases between. This CDR3 is 12 amino acids long. The CDR3 DNA reads TGTGCCAGCAGTTTTAGAACGCAGGAGCAGTACTTC. Translation gives CASSFRTQEQYF.

The chain is built from TRBV12-5 and TRBJ2-7, with 9 bases identical to TRBD1. This CDR3 is 17 amino acids long. Germline loops: CDR1 LGHNT, CDR2 FRNRAP. V lost 6 bases and J lost 0; bases outside the gene matches: 12. The CDR3 is CASGKQGAIFLSYEQYF. Here the CDR3 DNA reads TGTGCTAGTGGGAAACAGGGGGCGATCTTTCTCTCCTACGAGCAGTACTTC.

Concerning this clonotype itself: An end of the junction differs from the germline gene, which may be a read error. The rearrangement joins TRBV12-3 or TRBV12-4 to TRBJ1-3; no reliable D call. The CDR3 is 14 amino acids. The CDR3 loop is CASGRYTSGNTRYF. CDR3 in DNA: TGTGCCAGCGGCAGGTACACCTCTGGAAACACCAGATATTTT.

This chain uses TRBV6-5 with TRBJ2-3; possibly TRBD1 for D (6 bases). Trimming left V 2 bases short and J 6 bases short, with 18 bases between. Germline CDR1 MNHEY, CDR2 SVGAGI. CDR3 length: 16 residues. The CDR3 bases are TGTGCCAGCAGTTACGCGATGGTAGGGGGTAGGGATACGCAGTATTTT. Amino acid sequence: CASSYAMVGGRDTQYF.

This sequence joins TRBV29-1 and TRBJ2-3; possible D gene TRBD1, 6 bases. Trimming removed 5 bases from V and 4 bases from J, with 13 bases in between. The CDR3 consists of 13 residues. Germline V lookup: CDR1 SQVTM, CDR2 ANQGSEA. The CDR3 DNA sequence: TGCAGCGTTCCTCCCGAGGGGGCAGATACGCAGTATTTT. This translates into CSVPPEGADTQYF.

V is TRBV5-1 and J is TRBJ1-1; D remains ambiguous. In germline, CDR1 is SGHRS, CDR2 YFSETQ. V was shortened by 4 bases and J by 5 bases, with 12 bases between the two germline ends. The CDR3 sequence is 13 residues long. Here the CDR3 DNA reads TGCGCCAGCAGCCCGGGCCTGGGGACTGAAGCTTTCTTT. This sequence encodes CASSPGLGTEAFF.

This clonotype has more than one count but fewer than ten. This chain joins TRBV7-3 and TRBJ2-4; TRBD2 agrees at 8 bases. The J call may be in error: the DNA end matches TRBJ2-7 better. Germline CDR1 SGHTA, CDR2 FQGTGA. The CDR3 spans 15 residues. CDR3 sequence: CASSLTGSGTYEQYF. In DNA, the CDR3 is TGTGCCAGCAGCTTAACAGGTAGCGGGACCTACGAGCAGTACTTC.

In this sample, this clonotype turned up a few times. The rearrangement uses TRBV29-1 and TRBJ2-5; D is uncertain. Germline assignment: CDR1 SQVTM and CDR2 ANQGSEA. The germline V and J ends were trimmed by 4 bases and 5 bases, with 14 bases remaining between them. The CDR3 sequence is 13 residues long. CDR3 sequence reads: CSVGENRRETQYF. In nucleotides, the CDR3 is TGCAGCGTTGGTGAAAACCGGCGGGAGACCCAGTACTTC.

The chain employs TRBV6-5 and TRBJ2-7; maybe TRBD1 (5 bases). Germline lookup yields CDR1 MNHEY and CDR2 SVGAGI. The V end was cut by 0 bases, the J end by 2 bases, with 14 bases between. There are 16 residues in the CDR3. Written as DNA, the CDR3 is TGTGCCAGCAGTTACTCTTTGCCGTCACAGGCCTACGAGCAGTACTTC. Its protein is CASSYSLPSQAYEQYF.

The chain is built from TRBV12-3 or TRBV12-4 and TRBJ2-3, with TRBD1 matching over 7 bases. With 3 bases clipped from V and 6 bases from J, the junction kept 15 bases outside the gene matches. CDR3 size: 17 residues. The CDR3: CASSLVQGQARGDTQYF. CDR3 DNA: TGTGCCAGCAGTTTGGTCCAAGGACAGGCTCGTGGGGATACGCAGTATTTT.

V usage is TRBV5-5 and J usage is TRBJ2-7; no definite D call. From germline, CDR1 is SGHKS and CDR2 YYEKEE (reference sequence). Trimming cost V 4 bases and J 0 bases, with 20 bases left between them. CDR3 length: 17 amino acids. CDR3 in amino acids: CASSGPHGRISSYEQYF. For the CDR3, the DNA is TGTGCCAGCAGCGGCCCCCACGGACGGATTTCCTCCTACGAGCAGTACTTC.

This clonotype has just a few counts. This CDR3 reads CASSAGSGNEQFF. The CDR3 region has the DNA TGTGCCAGCAGTGCCGGGTCCGGGAATGAGCAGTTCTTC. This chain connects TRBV12-3 or TRBV12-4 to TRBJ2-1; the D is unclear. This CDR3 has 13 residues. V was pared by 5 bases and J by 7 bases, with 12 bases between.

The chain couples TRBV5-5 to TRBJ1-6, with a possible D match to TRBD1 (5 bases). V was pared by 5 bases and J by 11 bases, with 14 bases between. The germline CDR1 and CDR2 sequences are SGHKS and YYEKEE (reference sequence). This CDR3 is 13 amino acids long. The CDR3 region is CASSLSRVPPLHF. CDR3 bases: TGTGCCAGCAGTTTGTCCAGGGTACCACCCCTCCACTTT.

The chain combines TRBV2 with TRBJ1-6; TRBD1 agrees at 7 bases. The CDR3 has 15 residues. Per germline, CDR1 SNHLY and CDR2 FYNNEI. V shed 3 bases, J shed 6 bases, and the junction held 5 bases outside the gene matches. The CDR3 DNA is TGTGCCAGCAGTGAGAGGGGGCGGCCTAATTCACCCCTCCACTTT. This translates into CASSERGRPNSPLHF.

The chain uses TRBV12-5 and TRBJ1-1; the D is unclear. The V gene's germline CDR1 is LGHNT and CDR2 FRNRAP. Trimming cost V 0 bases and J 11 bases, with 10 bases left between them. The CDR3 is 12 residues long. This chain's CDR3 is CASGLVRDEAFF. DNA of the CDR3: TGTGCTAGTGGTTTGGTTCGCGACGAGGCTTTCTTT.

The rearrangement joins TRBV29-1 to TRBJ1-2; 7 bases agree with TRBD1. The CDR3 sequence is 13 residues long. Germline V gene data show CDR1 as SQVTM and CDR2 as ANQGSEA. Trimming took 4 bases from V and 3 from J; bases not matched to a gene: 5. The CDR3 reads CSVARDRDYGYTF. The CDR3 nucleotides read TGCAGCGTTGCCCGGGACAGAGACTATGGCTACACCTTC. Filled out from reference TRBV29-1 and TRBJ1-2, the complete variable domain reads SAVISQKPSRDICQRGTSLTIQCQVDSQVTMMFWYRQQPGQSLTLIATANQGSEATYESGFVIDKFPISRPNLTFSTLTVSNMSPEDSSIYLCSVARDRDYGYTFGSGTRLTVV.

This clonotype was seen a few times. As DNA, the CDR3 is TGCGCCAGCAGCTCCCGGACAGGGACAAGGGACGAGCAGTACTTC. Its protein product is CASSSRTGTRDEQYF. J is TRBJ2-5 and V is TRBV5-1; 8 nucleotides line up with TRBD1. The end of the DNA is better explained by TRBJ2-7, so the J call may be wrong. This CDR3 has 15 amino acids. The V gene's germline CDR1 is SGHRS and CDR2 YFSETQ.

This clonotype showed up just a few times. V is TRBV19 and J is TRBJ2-5; possible D gene TRBD1, 7 bases. From germline, CDR1 is LNHDA and CDR2 SQIVND (reference sequence). V lost 7 bases and J 5 bases, leaving 20 bases between the germline ends. The CDR3 spans 15 residues. CDR3: CASTTMEGAWETQYF. The CDR3 DNA sequence: TGTGCCAGTACCACCATGGAGGGGGCATGGGAGACCCAGTACTTC.

This chain joins TRBV12-5 and TRBJ2-7; D gene unclear. This CDR3 region has 13 residues. The V gene lost 5 bases and the J gene lost 3 bases, with 11 bases spanning the gap. The germline V gene has CDR1 LGHNT and CDR2 FRNRAP. CDR3 region: CASGLGRFYEQYF. The CDR3 region has the DNA TGTGCTAGTGGTCTAGGACGGTTCTACGAGCAGTACTTC. Full variable domain (outside the CDR3, taken from reference TRBV12-5 and TRBJ2-7): DARVTQTPRHKVTEMGQEVTMRCQPILGHNTVFWYRQTMMQGLELLAYFRNRAPLDDSGMPKDRFSAEMPDATLATLKIQPSEPRDSAVYFCASGLGRFYEQYFGPGTRLTVT.

V usage is TRBV7-3 and J usage is TRBJ2-1; 8 nucleotides agree with TRBD2. Germline trimming cut 5 bases from V and 6 bases from J; bases unmatched to any gene: 9. The CDR3 runs to 15 residues. Germline V CDR1 and CDR2: SGHTA, FQGTGA. Here the CDR3 reads CASSHRGGDLNEQFF. CDR3 coding DNA: TGTGCCAGCAGCCATCGGGGGGGGGACCTCAATGAGCAGTTCTTC.

The V call is TRBV6-1, the J call TRBJ2-7; 11 bases align to TRBD2. CDR3 size: 17 residues. Germline V gene lookup returns CDR1 MNHNS and CDR2 SASEGT. The V gene end was trimmed by 5 bases and the J gene end by 0 bases; junction bases not matched to a gene: 9. In DNA form, the CDR3 reads TGTGCCAGCAGTAGTGATTATAGCGGGAGGGACTCCTACGAGCAGTACTTC. This sequence encodes CASSSDYSGRDSYEQYF.

The rearrangement links TRBV5-1 to TRBJ2-5; D gene unclear. The CDR3 is 15 residues long. Deletions cut 4 bases from V and 2 bases from J, with 15 bases between. CDR1 is SGHRS and CDR2 is YFSETQ in the germline V gene. The CDR3 nucleotides are TGCGCCAGCAGCGGACGACGGTGGCGTCAAGAGACCCAGTACTTC. This gives the protein CASSGRRWRQETQYF.

V usage is TRBV3-1 and J usage is TRBJ1-1, with D possibly TRBD1 on 6 matching bases. Trimming cost V 3 bases and J 3 bases, with 14 bases left between them. In germline, CDR1 is LGHDT, CDR2 YNNKEL (reference sequence). The CDR3 contains 15 residues. The CDR3 coding sequence is TGTGCCAGCAGCCACGGAACAGGGAAGCACACTGAAGCTTTCTTT. Protein: CASSHGTGKHTEAFF.

In its sample, this clonotype was seen a few times. The rearrangement joins TRBV20-1 to TRBJ2-3; 7 bases line up with TRBD1. V lost 1 base to trimming and J lost 3 bases; unmatched junction nucleotides: 4. CDR1 DFQATT and CDR2 SNEGSKA come from the germline V gene (reference sequence). The length of the CDR3 is 14 residues. This CDR3 reads CSARGTGQTDTQYF. The DNA of the CDR3 is TGCAGTGCTAGAGGGACAGGCCAGACAGATACGCAGTATTTT.